A single sample gave rise to the 28 T cell receptor beta chains below, sequenced in a study of T cell responses to AZD1222 COVID-19 vaccine. The data were produced by immunoSEQ multiplex PCR, yet TCRdb's version contains in-frame clones alone and is incomplete. The sample lists fewer than 150,000 clones, 89% occurring once. Sequenced material: peripheral blood, taken 28 days after the second AZD1222 dose. The receptors come from an adult who received the AZD1222 COVID-19 vaccine.

The chain carries TRBV6-2 or TRBV6-3 and TRBJ1-2; no definite D call. Germline CDR1 and CDR2: MNHEY and SVGEGT. The V gene lost 0 bases and the J gene lost 2 bases, with 10 bases spanning the gap. This CDR3 spans 15 amino acids. CDR3 DNA: TGTGCCAGCAGTTACTCGATAGGCGTGAACTATGGCTACACCTTC. This codes for CASSYSIGVNYGYTF.

The chain uses TRBV5-1 and TRBJ1-2, with 9 bases matching TRBD1. Germline trimming cut 2 bases from V and 5 bases from J; bases unmatched to any gene: 4. Germline loops: CDR1 SGHRS, CDR2 YFSETQ. The length of the CDR3 is 14 residues. CDR3 nucleotides: TGCGCCAGCAGCTTTGGGGACAGGGAGTATGGCTACACCTTC. Its translation: CASSFGDREYGYTF. Full variable domain (missing parts from reference TRBV5-1 and TRBJ1-2): KAGVTQTPRYLIKTRGQQVTLSCSPISGHRSVSWYQQTPGQGLQFLFEYFSETQRNKGNFPGRFSGRQFSNSRSEMNVSTLELGDSALYLCASSFGDREYGYTFGSGTRLTVV.

The gene calls are TRBV18 and TRBJ2-3; 8 nucleotides align to TRBD2. J gave up 6 bases and V 3 bases, and 8 bases lay outside the gene matches. CDR1 and CDR2 (germline): KGHSH, LQKENI. This CDR3 has 15 amino acids. DNA for the CDR3: TGTGCCAGCTCACCGGGACTAGTTAATTCCGATACGCAGTATTTT. Encoded protein: CASSPGLVNSDTQYF.

V is TRBV7-6 and J is TRBJ1-2; D gene uncertain. Germline V gene lookup returns CDR1 SGHVS and CDR2 FNYEAQ. The CDR3 covers 15 residues. V gave up 5 bases and J gave up 8 bases, with 21 bases separating them. The CDR3, as DNA: TGTGCCAGCAGCCCTGATGCCACTTCCTTTTGGGGCTACACCTTC. It is translated as CASSPDATSFWGYTF.

The chain links TRBV6-5 to TRBJ1-2; the D gene is possibly TRBD1 (5 bases). Deletions cut 2 bases from V and 4 bases from J, with 8 bases between. CDR3 length: 13 residues. The V gene's germline CDR1 is MNHEY and CDR2 SVGAGI. Here the CDR3 DNA reads TGTGCCAGCAGTTACGGCAGGGCCTATGGCTACACCTTC. Its protein product is CASSYGRAYGYTF.

The chain recombines TRBV4-3 with TRBJ2-7, with D unresolved. CDR3 length: 14 residues. Germline V gene sequence: CDR1 LGHNA, CDR2 YSLEER. Trimming removed 0 bases from V and 2 bases from J, with 8 bases in between. As DNA, the CDR3 is TGCGCCAGCAGCCAAGATAAACAAACCTACGAGCAGTACTTC. This codes for CASSQDKQTYEQYF.

This clone was seen only a few times. One end of the junction varies from germline; a read error may be responsible. The V and J genes are TRBV7-7 and TRBJ2-1, with 7 bases identical to TRBD2. Germline V gene lookup returns CDR1 SSHAT and CDR2 FNYEAQ (reference sequence). This CDR3 region has 15 residues. In nucleotides, the CDR3 is TGTGCTAGCAGCTTAGGAGCGGGGTCCTACAATGAGCAGTTCTTC. The encoded protein is CASSLGAGSYNEQFF.

The rearrangement links TRBV10-1 to TRBJ1-6, with TRBD1 matching over 8 bases. J lost 8 bases, V lost 5 bases, and 8 bases had no gene match. The CDR3 loop spans 15 amino acids. Germline loops: CDR1 WNHNN, CDR2 SYGVQD (reference sequence). CDR3 coding DNA: TGCGCCAGCAGTTCTGGGACAGGCGGGGATTCACCCCTCCACTTT. Its translation: CASSSGTGGDSPLHF.

This clone appeared once. This chain links TRBV5-1 with TRBJ1-4; 10 bases line up with TRBD1. CDR1 is SGHRS and CDR2 is YFSETQ in the germline V gene. There are 15 residues in the CDR3. Germline trimming cut 5 bases from V and 6 bases from J; bases unmatched to any gene: 7. CDR3: CASSPRTGGDEKLFF. Written as DNA, the CDR3 is TGCGCCAGCAGTCCCAGGACAGGGGGGGATGAAAAACTGTTTTTT.

The chain links TRBV27 to TRBJ2-2, with a possible D match to TRBD1 (6 bases). V gave up 3 bases and J gave up 0 bases, with 20 bases separating them. Germline V gene data show CDR1 as MNHEY and CDR2 as SMNVEV (reference sequence). This CDR3 is built from 19 residues. CDR3 residues: CASSFRLPGQFANTGELFF. As DNA, the CDR3 is TGTGCCAGCAGTTTCCGTCTACCAGGACAGTTCGCGAACACCGGGGAGCTGTTTTTT.

V gene TRBV2 combines with J gene TRBJ1-4; D is possibly TRBD1 (6 bases). The CDR3 contains 15 residues. The V end was cut by 6 bases, the J end by 0 bases, with 11 bases between. Germline V lookup: CDR1 SNHLY, CDR2 FYNNEI. The CDR3 nucleotides read TGTGCCAGCAGACTACAGGGAACAACTAATGAAAAACTGTTTTTT. Its translation is CASRLQGTTNEKLFF.

The V call is TRBV5-1, the J call TRBJ2-1; perhaps TRBD1 as D (6 bases). Trimming cost V 2 bases and J 8 bases, with 11 bases left between them. The CDR3 loop spans 13 amino acids. CDR1 and CDR2 (germline): SGHRS, YFSETQ. The CDR3 nucleotides are TGCGCCAGCAGCTTACTACAGGGCGATGAGCAGTTCTTC. This codes for CASSLLQGDEQFF.

This rearrangement joins TRBV11-2 to TRBJ1-1; the D gene is possibly TRBD1 (5 bases). The CDR3 totals 13 residues. Germline lookup yields CDR1 SGHAT and CDR2 FQNNGV. The ends were cut back, 5 bases at V and 9 bases at J, with 16 bases in the middle. The CDR3 nucleotides are TGTGCCAGCAGCATTGCCGAACGGGACCAAGCTTTCTTT. This encodes CASSIAERDQAFF.

The chain carries TRBV2 and TRBJ1-4; possible D gene TRBD1, 6 bases. Looked up from germline, CDR1 is SNHLY and CDR2 is FYNNEI. Trimming left V 5 bases short and J 8 bases short, with 15 bases between. The CDR3 runs 14 residues. Here the CDR3 DNA reads TGTGCCAGCAGTATAACAGGGAAGGGGGAAAAACTGTTTTTT. Translated: CASSITGKGEKLFF.

The CDR3 DNA is TGTGCCATCAGATCGGACAGGCTGAACACTGAAGCTTTCTTT. Translating it yields CAIRSDRLNTEAFF. The V call is TRBV10-3, the J call TRBJ1-1; 7 bases match TRBD1. V dropped 6 bases and J dropped 0; count of bases not matched to a gene: 4. This CDR3 has 14 amino acids. Germline CDR1 is ENHRY and CDR2 is SYGVKD.

This chain links TRBV12-3 or TRBV12-4 with TRBJ2-3; D is uncertain. CDR3 length: 11 residues. V lost 7 bases to trimming and J lost 3 bases, with 5 bases between them. The DNA of the CDR3 is TGTGCCAGCACCCTGACAGATACGCAGTATTTT. It specifies CASTLTDTQYF.

This sequence joins TRBV11-3 and TRBJ2-3, with D unresolved. Trimming pared 5 bases from V and 2 bases from J, leaving 5 bases between. Germline CDR1 SGHNT, CDR2 YENEEA. The CDR3 consists of 12 residues. The CDR3 nucleotides read TGTGCCAGCAGCGTCGACACAGATACGCAGTATTTT. Amino acids: CASSVDTDTQYF.

This sequence joins TRBV6-2 or TRBV6-3 and TRBJ1-2, with TRBD1 as a possible D gene (5 bases). The CDR3 totals 14 residues. V shed 7 bases and J shed 3 bases, with 15 bases lying between them. Germline CDR1 is MNHEY and CDR2 is SVGEGT. The CDR3 is CASIPTDSDYGYTF. The CDR3 DNA sequence: TGTGCCAGCATCCCCACAGACAGCGACTATGGCTACACCTTC.

The V gene is TRBV6-1, the J gene TRBJ2-1; D is tentatively TRBD1 or TRBD2 (5 bases each). The CDR3 sequence is 15 residues long. Trimming stripped 0 bases from V and 4 bases from J, with 10 bases between. The V gene's germline CDR1 is MNHNS and CDR2 SASEGT. CDR3 loop: CASSEAGVRYNEQFF. DNA for the CDR3: TGTGCCAGCAGTGAAGCGGGGGTAAGATACAATGAGCAGTTCTTC.

This clone was counted once. This chain uses TRBV6-6 with TRBJ1-2, with 7 positions matching TRBD1. The CDR3 totals 12 residues. Germline CDR1 MNHNY, CDR2 SVGAGI (reference sequence). Germline trimming cut 11 bases from V and 7 bases from J; bases unmatched to any gene: 10. The CDR3 is CAGGQDVGGYTF. DNA for the CDR3: TGTGCCGGCGGACAGGACGTGGGTGGCTACACCTTC.

This clone was counted a few times. The J gene is TRBJ1-6, the V gene TRBV29-1, with a tentative D call TRBD1 (6 bases). The CDR3 contains 13 residues. CDR1 is SQVTM and CDR2 is ANQGSEA in the germline V gene. Trimming removed 7 bases at V and 5 bases at J, with 12 bases between. The CDR3 DNA reads as TGCAGCGCGCGGGCAGGGGATAATTCACCCCTCCACTTT. This gives the protein CSARAGDNSPLHF.

The V call is TRBV18, the J call TRBJ2-3, with 7 bases identical to TRBD2. The CDR3 loop spans 16 amino acids. CDR1 and CDR2 from the germline V gene are KGHSH and LQKENI. The V gene end was trimmed by 3 bases and the J gene end by 2 bases; junction bases not matched to a gene: 8. The CDR3 here is CASSPPRAGSTDTQYF. CDR3 DNA: TGTGCCAGCTCACCGCCCAGAGCGGGATCCACAGATACGCAGTATTTT. The full variable domain, with the rest looked up from reference TRBV18 and TRBJ2-3, is NAGVMQNPRHLVRRRGQEARLRCSPMKGHSHVYWYRQLPEEGLKFMVYLQKENIIDESGMPKERFSAEFPKEGPSILRIQQVVRGDSAAYFCASSPPRAGSTDTQYFGPGTRLTVL.

The chain has TRBV7-9 and TRBJ2-2; D may be TRBD1 or TRBD2 (7 bases each). The CDR3 runs 17 residues. From germline, CDR1 is SEHNR and CDR2 FQNEAQ (reference sequence). V was trimmed by 5 bases and J by 3 bases, leaving 19 bases between them. The CDR3 sequence is CASSPRGGQVDTGELFF. CDR3 bases: TGTGCCAGCAGCCCCAGGGGGGGCCAGGTTGACACCGGGGAGCTGTTTTTT.

The V gene is TRBV6-5, the J gene TRBJ2-3; the D gene is possibly TRBD1 (5 bases). V gave up 6 bases and J gave up 0 bases, with 13 bases separating them. The CDR3 loop spans 15 amino acids. CDR1 is MNHEY and CDR2 is SVGAGI in the germline V gene. The CDR3 region has the DNA TGTGCCAGCAGCATTCAGGGCCAAAGCACAGATACGCAGTATTTT. This gives the protein CASSIQGQSTDTQYF.

In nucleotides, the CDR3 is TGTGCCAGCAGCTTAGGACAGGGGGCCTTGGAAAAACTGTTTTTT. Translated, it gives CASSLGQGALEKLFF. The chain has TRBV7-9 and TRBJ1-4, with 10 nucleotides matching TRBD1. V was clipped by 1 base and J by 8 bases; unmatched bases: 4. This CDR3 is built from 15 residues. Germline V gene lookup returns CDR1 SEHNR and CDR2 FQNEAQ (reference sequence).

This rearrangement joins TRBV7-3 to TRBJ2-5; D gene unclear. Germline assignment: CDR1 SGHTA and CDR2 FQGTGA. This CDR3 region has 13 residues. V shed 3 bases and J shed 4 bases, with 9 bases lying between them. CDR3 amino acids: CASSFSLGETQYF. CDR3 nucleotide sequence: TGTGCCAGCAGCTTCTCCTTGGGAGAGACCCAGTACTTC. The whole variable domain, filled in from reference TRBV7-3 and TRBJ2-5, reads GAGVSQTPSNKVTEKGKYVELRCDPISGHTALYWYRQSLGQGPEFLIYFQGTGAADDSGLPNDRFFAVRPEGSVSTLKIQRTERGDSAVYLCASSFSLGETQYFGPGTRLLVL.

This chain links TRBV19 with TRBJ1-4; D is ambiguous. V was clipped by 4 bases and J by 4 bases, with 13 bases between them. The germline V gene has CDR1 LNHDA and CDR2 SQIVND (reference sequence). This CDR3 has 15 amino acids. As DNA, the CDR3 is TGTGCCAGTAGTACCGACCGGGAGGGTAATGAAAAACTGTTTTTT. The encoded protein is CASSTDREGNEKLFF.

The rearrangement uses TRBV19 and TRBJ2-1; unclear D gene. The CDR3 runs to 15 residues. Trimming left V 4 bases short and J 0 bases short, with 10 bases between. CDR1 is LNHDA and CDR2 is SQIVND in the germline V gene (reference sequence). CDR3 in DNA: TGTGCCAGTAGTAGCAGCGCGAGCTCCTACAATGAGCAGTTCTTC. It encodes CASSSSASSYNEQFF.